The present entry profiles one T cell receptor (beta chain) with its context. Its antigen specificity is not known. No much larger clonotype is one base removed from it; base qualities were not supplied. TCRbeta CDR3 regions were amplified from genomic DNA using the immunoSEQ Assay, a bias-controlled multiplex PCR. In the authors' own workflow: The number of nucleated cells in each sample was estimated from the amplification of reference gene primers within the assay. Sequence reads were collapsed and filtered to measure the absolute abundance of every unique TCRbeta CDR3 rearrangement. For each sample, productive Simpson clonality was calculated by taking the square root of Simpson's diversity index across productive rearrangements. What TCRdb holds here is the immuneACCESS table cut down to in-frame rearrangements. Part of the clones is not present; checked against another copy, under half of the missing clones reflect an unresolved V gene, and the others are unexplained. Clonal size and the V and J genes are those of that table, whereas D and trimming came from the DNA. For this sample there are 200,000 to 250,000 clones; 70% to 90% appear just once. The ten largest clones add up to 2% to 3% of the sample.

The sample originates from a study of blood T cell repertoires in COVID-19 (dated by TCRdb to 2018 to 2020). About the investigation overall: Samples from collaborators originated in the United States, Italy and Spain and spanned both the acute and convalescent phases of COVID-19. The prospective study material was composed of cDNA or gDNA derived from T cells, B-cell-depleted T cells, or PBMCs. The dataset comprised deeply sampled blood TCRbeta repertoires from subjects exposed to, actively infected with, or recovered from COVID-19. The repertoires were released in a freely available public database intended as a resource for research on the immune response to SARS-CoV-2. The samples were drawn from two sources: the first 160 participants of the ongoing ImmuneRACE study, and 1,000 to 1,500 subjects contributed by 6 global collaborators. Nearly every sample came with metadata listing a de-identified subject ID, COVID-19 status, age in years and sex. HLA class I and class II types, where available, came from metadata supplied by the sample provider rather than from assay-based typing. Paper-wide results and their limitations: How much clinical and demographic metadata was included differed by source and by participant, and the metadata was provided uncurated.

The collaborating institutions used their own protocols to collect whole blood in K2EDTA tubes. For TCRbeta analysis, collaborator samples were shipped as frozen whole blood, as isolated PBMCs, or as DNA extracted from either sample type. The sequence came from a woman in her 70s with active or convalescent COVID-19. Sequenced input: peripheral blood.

The DNA is TGTGCTAGTGGTTTGGTACCAAACGAGGGCGGGGAGCTGTTTTTT. Its amino acids are CASGLVPNEGGELFF. The chain is assembled from TRBV12-5 and TRBJ2-2; TRBD2 is a possible D gene, resting on 5 matching bases. The germline ends are 12 bases apart after V is trimmed by 0 bases and J by 7 bases. CDR1 is given as LGHNT and CDR2 as FRNRAP, both from the germline V gene. The CDR3 has 15 amino acids, counting the end cysteine and phenylalanine. The read is trimmed to its CDR3 DNA, 45 bases read in frame from base 1.